This T cell receptor beta chain was found in a study of blood T cell repertoires in COVID-19. Study at large: Samples came from the United States, Italy and Spain, spanning acute and convalescent COVID-19. PBMCs, B-cell-depleted T cells, or T cells provided the cDNA or gDNA that made up the material.

In the original workflow: Counts of nucleated cells, estimated from reference gene primer amplification, were obtained. The method was immunoSEQ multiplex PCR; TCRdb's version includes in-frame clones alone and lacks a portion of them. The V and J calls and the clone size are those of that table, but D and trimming were determined from the DNA. Of around 130,000 clones in the sample, more than 60% were seen once. The sequence derives from a middle-aged man with acute or convalescent COVID-19. Sequencing was carried out using peripheral blood.

This CDR3 is CASKQGPYEQYV. In DNA form, the CDR3 reads TGCGCCAGCAAACAGGGCCCCTACGAGCAGTACGTC. J is TRBJ2-7 and V is TRBV10-2; D possibly corresponds to TRBD1 (6 bases). The V gene's germline CDR1 is WSHSY and CDR2 SAAADI. V lost 7 bases to trimming and J lost 2 bases, with 9 bases between them. This CDR3 comprises 12 residues.